These 18 T cell receptor beta chains were sequenced from one sample in a study of control samples from healthy donors and cancer patients. TCRdb keeps only in-frame clones here, not all; method: immunoSEQ multiplex PCR. The sample carries 100,000 or so clones, around 89% recorded once. Sample: blood. Receptors were obtained from a man aged 25-40 years in good health.

This chain links TRBV9 with TRBJ1-1; 8 bases align to TRBD1. J gave up 10 bases and V 2 bases, and 13 bases lay outside the gene matches. The CDR3 consists of 15 residues. Germline assignment: CDR1 SGDLS and CDR2 YYNGEE. The CDR3 DNA reads as TGTGCCAGCAGCGTTTCATCACAGGGGGGGAGTGGAGCTTTCTTT. This translates into CASSVSSQGGSGAFF. The whole variable domain, filled in from reference TRBV9 and TRBJ1-1, reads DSGVTQTPKHLITATGQRVTLRCSPRSGDLSVYWYQQSLDQGLQFLIQYYNGEERAKGNILERFSAQQFPDLHSELNLSSLELGDSALYFCASSVSSQGGSGAFFGQGTRLTVV.

This clone was seen only once. This sequence joins TRBV28 and TRBJ1-4; perhaps TRBD1 as D (6 bases). The germline CDR1 and CDR2 sequences are MDHEN and SYDVKM. With 2 bases removed from V and 8 bases from J, the gap between germline ends came to 12 bases. The CDR3 has 14 residues. The CDR3 region has the DNA TGTGCCAGCAGTTTAGCCGGGGGGCGCGAAAAACTGTTTTTT. It yields the protein CASSLAGGREKLFF.

This clone was seen once. V usage is TRBV6-1 and J usage is TRBJ2-7, with unresolved D. The CDR3 has 15 amino acids. Germline lookup yields CDR1 MNHNS and CDR2 SASEGT. V dropped 0 bases and J dropped 0 bases, with 9 bases sitting between them. This chain's CDR3 is CASSEAVSSSYEQYV. The CDR3 coding sequence is TGTGCCAGCAGTGAAGCGGTCAGTAGCTCCTACGAGCAGTACGTC.

The chain combines TRBV5-4 with TRBJ1-3; D is unresolved. Deletions cut 1 base from V and 3 bases from J, with 8 bases between. This CDR3 spans 14 amino acids. Germline assignment: CDR1 SGHNT and CDR2 YYREEE (reference sequence). The CDR3 reads CASSLRGYGNTIYF. CDR3 in DNA: TGTGCCAGCAGCTTGCGGGGATATGGAAACACCATATATTTT. Combining the CDR3 with reference TRBV5-4 and TRBJ1-3 gives the whole variable domain ETGVTQSPTHLIKTRGQQVTLRCSSQSGHNTVSWYQQALGQGPQFIFQYYREEENGRGNFPPRFSGLQFPNYSSELNVNALELDDSALYLCASSLRGYGNTIYFGEGSWLTVV.

The chain has TRBV30 and TRBJ2-5; 7 nucleotides line up with TRBD1. Looked up from germline, CDR1 is GTSNPN and CDR2 is SVGIG (reference sequence). The CDR3 is 14 amino acids. The V segment lost 3 bases and the J segment 0 bases; nucleotides outside the gene matches: 4. The CDR3 nucleotides are TGTGCCTGGAGCAGGGACAGATACCAAGAGACCCAGTACTTC. Its protein is CAWSRDRYQETQYF.

The V call is TRBV30, the J call TRBJ1-2; D remains ambiguous. This CDR3 region has 14 residues. Per the germline V gene, CDR1 is GTSNPN and CDR2 is SVGIG (reference sequence). The ends were cut back, 3 bases at V and 4 bases at J, with 15 bases in the middle. CDR3 region: CAWSFSTPVYGYTF. The CDR3 nucleotides read TGTGCCTGGAGCTTCAGTACCCCTGTCTATGGCTACACCTTC.

The CDR3 sequence is CASSRLGQSNTGELFF. The CDR3 region has the DNA TGTGCCAGCAGCCGACTCGGCCAGTCGAACACCGGGGAGCTGTTTTTT. The genes are TRBV14 and TRBJ2-2; D remains unclear. Germline-derived CDR1 and CDR2 are SGHDN and FVKESK. This CDR3 contains 16 residues. V lost 4 bases and J lost 0, with 12 bases in between.

V is TRBV18 and J is TRBJ1-4, with unresolved D. CDR3 length: 14 amino acids. Germline V lookup: CDR1 KGHSH, CDR2 LQKENI. Trimming removed 1 base from V and 0 bases from J, with 3 bases in between. The CDR3 protein is CASSPQTTNEKLFF. The CDR3 DNA sequence: TGTGCCAGCTCACCACAAACAACTAATGAAAAACTGTTTTTT.

This chain uses TRBV5-1 with TRBJ2-2; TRBD2 aligns across 7 bases. The CDR3 totals 14 residues. V gave up 4 bases and J gave up 6 bases; unmatched junction bases: 6. Germline values: CDR1 SGHRS, CDR2 YFSETQ. CDR3 sequence (DNA): TGCGCCAGCAGCACCGGACTAGAGCCCGGGGAGCTGTTTTTT. Residues: CASSTGLEPGELFF.

The chain is built from TRBV7-2 and TRBJ1-1; 7 nucleotides line up with TRBD1. CDR1 and CDR2 from the germline V gene are SGHTA and FQGNSA. The CDR3 runs to 17 residues. J gave up 2 bases and V 4 bases, and 13 bases lay outside the gene matches. The CDR3 reads CASSSIHMTGRNTEAFF. The CDR3 nucleotides are TGTGCCAGCAGCTCCATCCACATGACAGGGCGTAACACTGAAGCTTTCTTT.

J is TRBJ2-3 and V is TRBV7-3; a possible D gene is TRBD1 (5 bases). Germline CDR1 SGHTA, CDR2 FQGTGA. V was trimmed by 0 bases and J by 7 bases, leaving 11 bases between them. There are 14 residues in the CDR3. The CDR3: CASSLTPQGNTQYF. As DNA, the CDR3 is TGTGCCAGCAGCTTAACTCCGCAGGGAAATACGCAGTATTTT. Looking up the rest from reference TRBV7-3 and TRBJ2-3 gives the full variable domain: GAGVSQTPSNKVTEKGKYVELRCDPISGHTALYWYRQSLGQGPEFLIYFQGTGAADDSGLPNDRFFAVRPEGSVSTLKIQRTERGDSAVYLCASSLTPQGNTQYFGPGTRLTVL.

The genes are TRBV7-2 and TRBJ1-2; D call uncertain. Per the germline V gene, CDR1 is SGHTA and CDR2 is FQGNSA. This CDR3 is built from 13 residues. V was trimmed by 1 base and J by 5 bases, leaving 8 bases between them. The CDR3 loop is CASSLESVYGYTF. In DNA, the CDR3 is TGTGCCAGCAGCTTAGAATCGGTTTATGGCTACACCTTC.

This chain connects TRBV5-5 to TRBJ1-5, with 7 bases fitting TRBD1. Germline V CDR1 and CDR2: SGHKS, YYEKEE (reference sequence). Trimming took 4 bases from V and 0 from J; bases not matched to a gene: 10. CDR3 length: 17 residues. CDR3 sequence (DNA): TGTGCCAGCAGCGGGATACAGGGGAGAAATAGCAATCAGCCCCAGCATTTT. This sequence encodes CASSGIQGRNSNQPQHF. Filled out from reference TRBV5-5 and TRBJ1-5, the complete variable domain reads DAGVTQSPTHLIKTRGQQVTLRCSPISGHKSVSWYQQVLGQGPQFIFQYYEKEERGRGNFPDRFSARQFPNYSSELNVNALLLGDSALYLCASSGIQGRNSNQPQHFGDGTRLSIL.

The chain recombines TRBV14 with TRBJ2-7; the D gene could be TRBD1 or TRBD2 (5 bases each). The CDR3 contains 13 residues. The germline V gene encodes CDR1 SGHDN and CDR2 FVKESK. Trimming removed 3 bases at V and 3 bases at J, with 9 bases between. The CDR3 bases are TGTGCCAGCAGCCAGAGGGACCTCTACGAGCAGTACGTC. Amino acid sequence: CASSQRDLYEQYV.

The gene calls are TRBV7-2 and TRBJ2-1, with 8 bases that match TRBD2. Germline loops: CDR1 SGHTA, CDR2 FQGNSA. There are 17 residues in the CDR3. J was trimmed by 4 bases and V by 3 bases; bases with no gene match: 11. CDR3 in DNA: TGTGCCAGCAGCTTTAGAGCGGGGGTCCTCCAGTACAATGAGCAGTTCTTC. This codes for CASSFRAGVLQYNEQFF.

The rearrangement uses TRBV21-1 and TRBJ2-4; the table's D call, TRBD2, has no DNA check behind it. TRBV21-1 is a listed pseudogene. This CDR3 has 19 amino acids. DNA of the CDR3: TGTGCCCCACTTTTAAGAAGGCCCCGACTAGCGGGAGTCAAAAACATTCAGTACTTC. This codes for CAPLLRRPRLAGVKNIQYF.

This rearrangement joins TRBV6-2 or TRBV6-3 to TRBJ2-7; D may be TRBD1 (6 bases). This CDR3 has 12 amino acids. Germline V gene lookup returns CDR1 MNHEY and CDR2 SVGEGT. The V gene lost 5 bases and the J gene lost 6 bases, with 11 bases spanning the gap. CDR3 in DNA: TGTGCCAGCAGTAGGACAGTCTTCGAGCAGTACGTC. Protein product: CASSRTVFEQYV.

In the case of this clone: Other DNA sequences in this specimen translate into the identical CDR3. The chain combines TRBV24-1 with TRBJ2-2, with 9 bases that match TRBD1. CDR3 size: 18 residues. CDR1 and CDR2 from the germline V gene are KGHDR and SFDVKD. Unmatched junction bases numbered 12, after V lost 7 bases and J lost 1 base. CDR3 DNA: TGTGCCACCAGCGACATTAAGGAGGGACAGGGGAACACCGGGGAGCTGTTTTTT. It codes for CATSDIKEGQGNTGELFF.